The TCR beta chain described here comes from a study of cytomegalovirus exposure and HLA in healthy donors. Whole-study findings and limits: What a later analysis showed was that several of the most significant clusters appeared linked to common viral pathogens. On later analysis, the bulk of CMV-associated TCR beta chains appeared to be HLA-restricted.

J gave up 4 bases and V 4 bases, and 6 bases lay outside the gene matches. Per the germline V gene, CDR1 is SQVTM and CDR2 is ANQGSEA. The length of the CDR3 is 13 residues. In regard to this clone: The antigen remains undetermined.

Sampled while nominally healthy, donors likely had unrecorded immune exposures. Vbeta (60) and Jbeta (13) primers were used in the PCR. Sequencing used immunoSEQ multiplex PCR; TCRdb keeps in-frame clones, though not all of them. The sample holds approximately 110,000 clones, approximately 80% seen once. The receptor was derived from a man in his forties or fifties in good health and CMV-seronegative. The material sequenced was PBMCs. This chain joins TRBV29-1 and TRBJ1-2; TRBD1 aligns across 7 bases. In DNA, the CDR3 is TGCAGCGTTGTAGGGACAGCCCTCTATGGCTACACCTTC. As protein: CSVVGTALYGYTF.